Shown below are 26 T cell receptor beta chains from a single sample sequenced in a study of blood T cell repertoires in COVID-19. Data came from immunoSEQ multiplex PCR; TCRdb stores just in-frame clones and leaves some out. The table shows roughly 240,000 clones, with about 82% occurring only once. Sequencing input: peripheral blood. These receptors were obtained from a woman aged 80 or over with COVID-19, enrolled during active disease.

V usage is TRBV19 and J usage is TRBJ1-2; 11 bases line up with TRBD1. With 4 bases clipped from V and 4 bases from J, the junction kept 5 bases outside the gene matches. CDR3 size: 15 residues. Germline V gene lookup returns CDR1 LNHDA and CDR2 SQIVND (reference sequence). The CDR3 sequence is CASSTRDRGSYGYTF. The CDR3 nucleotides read TGTGCCAGTAGTACAAGGGACAGGGGGTCCTATGGCTACACCTTC.

CDR3 loop: CASSSTGPTNEKLFF. In DNA form, the CDR3 reads TGTGCCAGCAGCTCCACAGGGCCAACTAATGAAAAACTGTTTTTT. The J gene is TRBJ1-4, the V gene TRBV7-9, with D possibly matching TRBD1 (6 bases). The V end lost 4 bases, the J end lost 0 bases, and 9 bases lay between the germline ends. The CDR3 consists of 15 residues. The V gene's germline CDR1 is SEHNR and CDR2 FQNEAQ (reference sequence). Together with reference TRBV7-9 and TRBJ1-4, the CDR3 gives the full variable domain: DTGVSQNPRHKITKRGQNVTFRCDPISEHNRLYWYRQTLGQGPEFLTYFQNEAQLEKSRLLSDRFSAERPKGSFSTLEIQRTEQGDSAMYLCASSSTGPTNEKLFFGSGTQLSVL.

The CDR3 loop is CASSLSQGSSGNTIYF. The CDR3 region has the DNA TGCGCCAGCAGCTTGAGCCAGGGGTCCTCTGGAAACACCATATATTTT. The rearrangement uses TRBV5-1 and TRBJ1-3; a weak D match, TRBD1 (6 bases). CDR3 length: 16 residues. The V gene lost 1 base and the J gene lost 0 bases, with 11 bases spanning the gap. Germline V gene data show CDR1 as SGHRS and CDR2 as YFSETQ.

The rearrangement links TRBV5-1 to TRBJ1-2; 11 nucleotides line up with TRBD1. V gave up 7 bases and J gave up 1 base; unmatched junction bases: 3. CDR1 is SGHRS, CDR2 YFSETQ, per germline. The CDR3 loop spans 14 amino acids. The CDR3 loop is CASRGTGGNYGYTF. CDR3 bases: TGCGCCAGCCGAGGGACAGGGGGTAACTATGGCTACACCTTC.

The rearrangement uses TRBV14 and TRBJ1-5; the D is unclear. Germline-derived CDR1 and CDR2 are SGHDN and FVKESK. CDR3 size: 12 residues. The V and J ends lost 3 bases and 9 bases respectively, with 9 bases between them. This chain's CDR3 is CASSHLGAPQHF. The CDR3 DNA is TGTGCCAGCAGCCACCTCGGAGCGCCCCAGCATTTT.

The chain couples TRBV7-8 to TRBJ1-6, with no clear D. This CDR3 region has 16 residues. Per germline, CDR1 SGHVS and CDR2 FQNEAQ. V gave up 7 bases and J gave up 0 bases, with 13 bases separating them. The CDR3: CASTGDRSSYNSPLHF. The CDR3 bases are TGTGCCAGCACCGGAGACCGGAGCTCCTATAATTCACCCCTCCACTTT.

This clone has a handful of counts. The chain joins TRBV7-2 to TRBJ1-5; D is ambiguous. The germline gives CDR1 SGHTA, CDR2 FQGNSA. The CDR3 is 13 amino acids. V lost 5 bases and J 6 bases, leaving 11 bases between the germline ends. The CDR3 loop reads CASSIETGQPQHF. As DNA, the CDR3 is TGTGCCAGCAGCATCGAAACTGGTCAGCCCCAGCATTTT.

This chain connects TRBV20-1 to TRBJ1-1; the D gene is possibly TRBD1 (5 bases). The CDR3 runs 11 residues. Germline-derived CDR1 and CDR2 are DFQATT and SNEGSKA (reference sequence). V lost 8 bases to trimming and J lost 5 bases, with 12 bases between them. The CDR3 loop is CSLVSGTEAFF. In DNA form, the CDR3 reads TGCAGTCTAGTGTCAGGGACTGAAGCTTTCTTT.

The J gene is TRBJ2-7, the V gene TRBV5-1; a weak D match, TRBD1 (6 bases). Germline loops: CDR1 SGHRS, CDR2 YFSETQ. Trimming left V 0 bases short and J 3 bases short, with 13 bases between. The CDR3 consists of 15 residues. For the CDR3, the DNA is TGCGCCAGCAGCTTGGATGCAGGGGTCGGCTACGAGCAGTACTTC. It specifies CASSLDAGVGYEQYF.

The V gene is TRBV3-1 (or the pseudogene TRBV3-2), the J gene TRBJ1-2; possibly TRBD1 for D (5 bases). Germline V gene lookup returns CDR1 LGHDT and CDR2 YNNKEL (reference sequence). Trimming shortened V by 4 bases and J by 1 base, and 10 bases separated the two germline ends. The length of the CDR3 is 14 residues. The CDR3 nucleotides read TGTGCCAGCAGCCCCACAAGGGGTAACTATGGCTACACCTTC. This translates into CASSPTRGNYGYTF.

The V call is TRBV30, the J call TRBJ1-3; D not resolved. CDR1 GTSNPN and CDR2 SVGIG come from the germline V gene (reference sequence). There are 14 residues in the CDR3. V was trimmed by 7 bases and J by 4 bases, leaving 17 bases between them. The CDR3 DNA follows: TGTGCCTTTAATAGGGAGGTCTCGGGAAACACCATATATTTT. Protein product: CAFNREVSGNTIYF.

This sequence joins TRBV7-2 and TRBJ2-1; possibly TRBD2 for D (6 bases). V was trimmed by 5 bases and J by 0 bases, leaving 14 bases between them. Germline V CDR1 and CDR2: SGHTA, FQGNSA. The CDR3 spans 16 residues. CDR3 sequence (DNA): TGTGCCAGCAGCGCCAGCGGGTCCTACTCCTACAATGAGCAGTTCTTC. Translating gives CASSASGSYSYNEQFF.

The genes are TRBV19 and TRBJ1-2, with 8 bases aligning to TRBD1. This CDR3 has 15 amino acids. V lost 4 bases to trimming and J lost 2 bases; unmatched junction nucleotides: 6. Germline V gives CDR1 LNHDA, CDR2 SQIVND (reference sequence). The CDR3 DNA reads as TGTGCCAGTAGTACCCGGGACAGGTCAAACTATGGCTACACCTTC. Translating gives CASSTRDRSNYGYTF.

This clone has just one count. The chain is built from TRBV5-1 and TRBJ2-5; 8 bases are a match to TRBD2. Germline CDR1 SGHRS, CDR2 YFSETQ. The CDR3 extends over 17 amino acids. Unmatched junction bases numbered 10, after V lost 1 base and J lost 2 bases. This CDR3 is CASSLPRGAGEQETQYF. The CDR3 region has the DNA TGCGCCAGCAGCTTGCCCAGGGGAGCGGGGGAACAAGAGACCCAGTACTTC.

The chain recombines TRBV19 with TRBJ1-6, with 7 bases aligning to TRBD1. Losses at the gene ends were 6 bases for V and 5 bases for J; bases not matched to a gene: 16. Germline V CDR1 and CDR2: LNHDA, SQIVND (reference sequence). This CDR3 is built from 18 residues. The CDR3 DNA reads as TGTGCCAGTAGCCTACAGGGGCGCCGGGCATGGAATAATTCACCCCTCCACTTT. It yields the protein CASSLQGRRAWNNSPLHF.

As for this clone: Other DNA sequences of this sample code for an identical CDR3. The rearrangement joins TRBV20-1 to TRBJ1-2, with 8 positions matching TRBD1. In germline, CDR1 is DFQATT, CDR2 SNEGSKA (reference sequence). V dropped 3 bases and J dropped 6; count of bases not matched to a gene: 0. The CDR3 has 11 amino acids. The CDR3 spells CSARDRDGYTF. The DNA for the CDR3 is TGCAGTGCTAGGGACAGGGATGGCTACACCTTC.

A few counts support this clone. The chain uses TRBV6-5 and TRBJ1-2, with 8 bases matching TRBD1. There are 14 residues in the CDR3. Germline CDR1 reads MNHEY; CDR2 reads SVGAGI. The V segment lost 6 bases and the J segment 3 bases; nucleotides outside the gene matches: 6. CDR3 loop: CASRRTGSHYGYTF. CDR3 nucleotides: TGTGCCAGCAGAAGGACAGGGAGTCACTATGGCTACACCTTC.

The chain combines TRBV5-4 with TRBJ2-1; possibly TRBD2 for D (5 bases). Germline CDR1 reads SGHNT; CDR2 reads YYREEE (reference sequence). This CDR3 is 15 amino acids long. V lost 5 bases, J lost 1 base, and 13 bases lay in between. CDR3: CASSLSRGSYNEQFF. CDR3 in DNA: TGTGCCAGCAGTTTATCCCGCGGGTCCTACAATGAGCAGTTCTTC.

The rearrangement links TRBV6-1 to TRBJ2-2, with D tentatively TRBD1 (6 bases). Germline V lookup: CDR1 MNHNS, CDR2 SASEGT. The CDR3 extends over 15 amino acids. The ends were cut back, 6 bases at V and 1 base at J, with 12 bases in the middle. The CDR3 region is CASRNRVLNTGELFF. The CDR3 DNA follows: TGTGCCAGCAGGAACAGGGTTCTGAACACCGGGGAGCTGTTTTTT.

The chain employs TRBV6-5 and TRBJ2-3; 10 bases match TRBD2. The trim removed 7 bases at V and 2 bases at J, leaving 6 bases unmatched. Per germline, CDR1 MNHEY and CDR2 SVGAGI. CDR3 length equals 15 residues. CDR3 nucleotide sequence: TGTGCCAGCAAGCGGACTAGCGGATTCACAGATACGCAGTATTTT. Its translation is CASKRTSGFTDTQYF.

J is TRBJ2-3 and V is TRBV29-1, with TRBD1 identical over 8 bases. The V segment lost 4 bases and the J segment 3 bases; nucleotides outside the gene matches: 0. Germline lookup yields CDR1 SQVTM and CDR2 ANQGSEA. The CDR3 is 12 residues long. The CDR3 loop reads CSVGQGTDTQYF. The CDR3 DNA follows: TGCAGCGTTGGACAGGGGACAGATACGCAGTATTTT.

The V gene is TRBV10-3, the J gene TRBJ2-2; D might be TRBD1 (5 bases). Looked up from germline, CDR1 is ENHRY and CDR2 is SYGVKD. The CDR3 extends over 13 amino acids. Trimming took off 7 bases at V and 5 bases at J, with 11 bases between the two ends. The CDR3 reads CAIKGHLTGELFF. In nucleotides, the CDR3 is TGTGCCATCAAAGGACACTTAACCGGGGAGCTGTTTTTT.

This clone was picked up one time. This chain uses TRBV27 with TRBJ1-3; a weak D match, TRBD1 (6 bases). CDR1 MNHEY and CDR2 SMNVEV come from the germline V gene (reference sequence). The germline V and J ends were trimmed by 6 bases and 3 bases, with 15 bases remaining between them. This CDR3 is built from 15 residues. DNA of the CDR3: TGTGCCAGCAGGGCCATACCAGGGGATGGAAACACCATATATTTT. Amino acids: CASRAIPGDGNTIYF.

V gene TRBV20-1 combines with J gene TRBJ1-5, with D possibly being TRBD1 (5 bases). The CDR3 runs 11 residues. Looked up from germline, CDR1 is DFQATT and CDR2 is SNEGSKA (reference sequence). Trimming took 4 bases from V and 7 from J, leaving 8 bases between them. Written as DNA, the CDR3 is TGCAGTGCTACAGGGAACCAGCCCCAGCATTTT. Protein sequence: CSATGNQPQHF.

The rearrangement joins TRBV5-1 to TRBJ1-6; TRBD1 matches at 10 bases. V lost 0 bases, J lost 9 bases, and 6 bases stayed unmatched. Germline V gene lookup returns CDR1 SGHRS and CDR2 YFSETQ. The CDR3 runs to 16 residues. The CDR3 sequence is CASSLEGTGVGSPLHF. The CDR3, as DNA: TGCGCCAGCAGCTTGGAAGGGACAGGGGTTGGTTCACCCCTCCACTTT. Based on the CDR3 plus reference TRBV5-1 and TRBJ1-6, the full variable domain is KAGVTQTPRYLIKTRGQQVTLSCSPISGHRSVSWYQQTPGQGLQFLFEYFSETQRNKGNFPGRFSGRQFSNSRSEMNVSTLELGDSALYLCASSLEGTGVGSPLHFGNGTRLTVT.

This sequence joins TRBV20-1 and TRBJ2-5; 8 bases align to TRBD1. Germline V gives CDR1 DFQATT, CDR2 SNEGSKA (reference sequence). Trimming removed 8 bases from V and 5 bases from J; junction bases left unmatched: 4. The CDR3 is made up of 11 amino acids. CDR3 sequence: CSRDRGETQYF. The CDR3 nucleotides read TGCAGTCGTGACAGGGGCGAGACCCAGTACTTC.